Presented here are 13 T cell receptor beta chains from one specimen sequenced in a study of T-cell memory formation after mild COVID-19. TCRdb ran MiXCR on the 5' RACE reads and lists one entry per CDR3 protein. The sample shows about 150,000 distinct CDR3 sequences, approximately 25% of them seen only once. The sample was PBMCs or a T cell subset sorted from them (not recorded which). Receptors originate from an adult woman who had mild COVID-19 (a few samples of this study predate the infection). Cell type and time point are not known.

The CDR3 here is CASNWGTSPNEQFF. The CDR3 coding sequence is TGTGCCAGCAACTGGGGGACTTCGCCCAATGAGCAGTTCTTC. The V gene is TRBV27, the J gene TRBJ2-1; a weak D match, TRBD2 (6 bases). This CDR3 has 14 amino acids. From germline, CDR1 is MNHEY and CDR2 SMNVEV (reference sequence). V lost 7 bases, J lost 6 bases, and 16 bases lay in between.

This clonotype was detected a few times. The J gene is TRBJ1-2, the V gene TRBV7-9; 9 nucleotides align to TRBD1. From germline, CDR1 is SEHNR and CDR2 FQNEAQ (reference sequence). V was pared by 3 bases and J by 4 bases, with 9 bases of the junction left unmatched. The CDR3 is made up of 16 amino acids. In nucleotides, the CDR3 is TGTGCCAGCAGCTTCAAGGACACAGGGGGCCTCTATGGCTACACCTTC. Protein sequence: CASSFKDTGGLYGYTF.

This clonotype came up a few times. This chain uses TRBV15 with TRBJ2-1; 7 bases align to TRBD2. V lost 1 base, J lost 10 bases, and 13 bases stayed unmatched. The germline CDR1 and CDR2 sequences are LNHNV and YYDKDF (reference sequence). There are 16 residues in the CDR3. The CDR3 loop is CATSRVRLAVRMEQFF. CDR3 DNA sequence: TGTGCCACCAGCAGAGTGCGCCTAGCGGTCAGAATGGAGCAGTTCTTC.

The chain employs TRBV20-1 and TRBJ2-2; 8 bases agree with TRBD1. CDR3 size: 17 residues. Losses at the gene ends were 2 bases for V and 5 bases for J; bases not matched to a gene: 13. In germline, CDR1 is DFQATT, CDR2 SNEGSKA (reference sequence). This CDR3 reads CSARRPRQGRLTGELFF. CDR3 DNA: TGCAGTGCTAGAAGACCGCGACAGGGGAGATTGACCGGGGAGCTGTTTTTT.

This sequence joins TRBV20-1 and TRBJ2-7; TRBD2 aligns across 11 bases. Per germline, CDR1 DFQATT and CDR2 SNEGSKA (reference sequence). The junction had 7 bases not matched to a gene; V was cut back by 1 base and J by 2 bases. This CDR3 is 16 amino acids long. The CDR3 DNA reads as TGCAGTGCTAGAGGGTCAGCTAGCGGGAGGACCTACGAGCAGTACTTC. Protein sequence: CSARGSASGRTYEQYF.

The rearrangement links TRBV29-1 to TRBJ2-3, with 7 bases matching TRBD2. This CDR3 is built from 14 residues. Germline V gene data show CDR1 as SQVTM and CDR2 as ANQGSEA. Trimming at V came to 5 bases and at J to 7 bases, leaving 12 bases not matched to a gene. In DNA form, the CDR3 reads TGCAGCGTTCTTTATGCGGGAGACCAAAATACGCAGTATTTT. It yields the protein CSVLYAGDQNTQYF.

This rearrangement joins TRBV27 to TRBJ2-1; D remains ambiguous. There are 14 residues in the CDR3. The germline gives CDR1 MNHEY, CDR2 SMNVEV (reference sequence). V lost 10 bases to trimming and J lost 5 bases, with 18 bases between them. CDR3 nucleotides: TGTGCCACCGCCCGTGGGGTTACCCACAATGAGCAGTTCTTC. Translating it yields CATARGVTHNEQFF.

This chain uses TRBV12-3 or TRBV12-4 with TRBJ2-1, with 8 positions matching TRBD2. J gave up 8 bases and V 11 bases, and 17 bases lay outside the gene matches. CDR3 size: 15 residues. The CDR3 spells CAVQRGREAPDEQFF. The CDR3 coding sequence is TGTGCCGTACAGCGGGGGCGGGAGGCCCCCGATGAGCAGTTCTTC.

This clonotype was counted only a few times. The chain carries TRBV29-1 and TRBJ2-7, with 11 bases fitting TRBD2. Germline V CDR1 and CDR2: SQVTM, ANQGSEA. CDR3 length: 14 residues. The trim removed 3 bases at V and 3 bases at J, leaving 4 bases unmatched. Written as DNA, the CDR3 is TGCAGCGTTGAGCTAGCGGGAGGTCTCTACGAGCAGTACTTC. Residues: CSVELAGGLYEQYF.

CDR3 DNA sequence: TGTGCCAGCAGCATCACCAGGACTAGCGGGAACTACAATGAGCAGTTCTTC. Amino acid sequence: CASSITRTSGNYNEQFF. This rearrangement joins TRBV11-2 to TRBJ2-1; 12 nucleotides match TRBD2. This CDR3 has 17 amino acids. V was pared by 5 bases and J by 3 bases, with 8 bases of the junction left unmatched. From germline, CDR1 is SGHAT and CDR2 FQNNGV.

This clonotype has only a few counts. The CDR3 DNA sequence: TGTGCCAGCAGCTACTACACCGGGGAGCTGTTTTTT. The encoded protein is CASSYYTGELFF. J is TRBJ2-2 and V is TRBV7-9; D is unresolved. V was pared by 4 bases and J by 3 bases, with 3 bases between. Germline assignment: CDR1 SEHNR and CDR2 FQNEAQ (reference sequence). The CDR3 totals 12 residues.

This clonotype was seen only a few times. The J gene is TRBJ2-7, the V gene TRBV7-9, with 7 bases that match TRBD1. Germline loops: CDR1 SEHNR, CDR2 FQNEAQ (reference sequence). Germline trimming cut 5 bases from V and 2 bases from J; bases unmatched to any gene: 6. The CDR3 contains 14 residues. CDR3 coding DNA: TGTGCCAGCAGCCGTCGACAGGGCGCCTACGAGCAGTACTTC. Its translation: CASSRRQGAYEQYF.

In this sample, this clonotype turned up many times. The chain uses TRBV6-5 and TRBJ2-2; D not certain. Trimming took off 0 bases at V and 5 bases at J, with 1 base between the two ends. Germline values: CDR1 MNHEY, CDR2 SVGAGI. There are 12 residues in the CDR3. The CDR3 loop is CASSYSTGELFF. CDR3 nucleotide sequence: TGTGCCAGCAGTTACTCGACCGGGGAGCTGTTTTTT.